Below, one TCR beta chain is given with its context. No antigen is known for it. Base qualities were left out, and no much larger clone turns up one base away. Taken from the germline V gene (reference sequence), the CDR1 and CDR2 loops are LNHDA and SQIVND. V gives up 7 bases and J gives up 2 bases, and the segment between their germline ends measures 15 bases. The CDR3, cysteine through phenylalanine, is 14 amino acids long. Only the CDR3 DNA stays, 42 bases, in frame from base 1. TCR CDR3 regions were amplified from genomic DNA by multiplex PCR using the deep immunoSEQ assay. Extracted genomic DNA from each cell subset was distributed evenly across all wells of several immunoSEQ 96-well plates, and each plate was treated as a replicate. For sorted subsets, roughly 200 ng of genomic DNA, equivalent to some 30,000 T cell genomes, went into each replicate PCR. Purified libraries were measured with a Qubit 3.0 fluorometer, size-checked on a Bioanalyzer 2100, and measured again with the KAPA Library Quantification kit. Every immunoSEQ 96-well plate was sequenced on a separate single-read 150-cycle Illumina NextSeq 550 flow cell. On the study's bioinformatics: Because the immunoSEQ output held only junctional sequences and lacked quality scores, the filtering could not match the filtering applied to full-length reads. To assign V/J genes and CDR3, sequences were annotated against IMGT germline references using PyIR, a Python wrapper for IgBLAST v1.9. Reads with weak V/J assignments (E-value above 1e-6), missing CDR3, stop codons, out-of-frame junctions, or ambiguous translated residues were removed. V3J clonotypes were defined as sequences sharing an identical inferred V gene, J gene, and CDR3 amino acid sequence. The percentage overlap between two repertoires was calculated by dividing the number of shared unique clonotypes by the size of the smaller repertoire. RTK rarefaction, the Chao1 estimator, and Recon v2.1 estimates of unobserved clonotypes were used to assess repertoire richness. Generation probabilities were computed with OLGA for all TCRbeta clonotypes obtained by the gDNA method from four donors. Sourced from immuneACCESS, this table was stored by TCRdb with only in-frame sequences that have V and J called. A share of the clones is absent; for the studies checked, an unresolved V gene accounts for under half, and the remainder has no known explanation. The DNA was the basis for D and trimming; V, J and clone size are from that table. Within this sample are more than 2 million clones, with just under 95% of them counted one time only. The top ten clonotypes cover more than 0.95% of the sample.

The data derive from a study of shared clonotypes between healthy human individuals (TCRdb year 2020). Study-wide context: Two women and a few men aged 18 to 49 years were included in the cohort. For each donor, three plates each were used for CD4 naive and CD4 memory, two plates were used for CD8 naive, and one plate was used for CD8 memory. Blood TCR repertoires of a handful of healthy adults were deeply sequenced to estimate repertoire size and the extent of clonotype sharing between individuals. To increase sequencing depth and limit assay-specific biases, different laboratories used diverse techniques to prepare libraries and sequence TCR repertoires. Each donor's leukapheresis produced roughly between roughly 0.85 and 9.5 billion PBMCs. Here is what the overall study found, with its caveats: Only blood was sampled, and tissue TCR repertoires likely differ from those in blood. Incomplete sequencing was indicated by rarefaction of sorted-subset datasets, despite the large sequencing depth. Across several donors, roughly 5.1% of naive CD4, approximately 3.6% of naive CD8, roughly 2.2% of memory CD4, and roughly 0.4% of memory CD8 clonotypes were shared. Based on pairwise subsampling, the degree of clonotype sharing among donors was expected to be affected by sequencing depth. Compared with non-shared clonotypes, clonotypes shared by all four sorted-subset donors had higher generation probabilities. Because the study included only a small number of donors, the genetic and exposure-history diversity represented was limited. Estimated clonotype richness was generally larger for naive than for memory subsets.

CD8 naive samples were CD45RO-negative cells positively selected for CCR7, giving a CD45RA+CCR7+ population that excluded TemRA cells. Donors were healthy HIV-negative adults with no recently reported acute infections or vaccinations. Every donor was a Caucasian adult residing in Nashville, Tennessee, USA. Blood was collected by leukapheresis, and PBMCs were isolated by Ficoll-Histopaque density gradient centrifugation and then cryopreserved in liquid nitrogen vapor phase. Purity and quantity of every magnetically sorted T cell population were checked by analytical flow cytometry. Each sorted fraction had its genomic DNA isolated and then quantified by UV absorbance on a Nanodrop 2000c.

The rearrangement joined TRBV19 to TRBJ2-7, with TRBD1 perhaps the D gene, on 6 matching bases. The sequence was collected from a man younger than 30 in good health. Source material: naive CD8+ T cells sorted from blood. The cell subset or site label, read with the paper, signifies: CD45RA+CCR7+. The base sequence is TGTGCCAGTACCCCAGGGGCAGGGGCCTACGAGCAGTACTTC. This yields the protein CASTPGAGAYEQYF.